These 17 T cell receptor beta chains originate from one sample sequenced in a study of shared clonotypes between healthy human individuals. Clones were sequenced by immunoSEQ multiplex PCR, and TCRdb holds only the in-frame ones, with some missing. The sample includes approximately 2.5 million clones, just over 90% seen only once; the top ten take roughly 0.15%. Sequences were obtained from naive CD4+ T cells sorted from blood. Subset given: CD45RA+ positively selected. The origin of the receptors is a man aged 18 to 29 in good health.

This chain links TRBV6-5 with TRBJ1-5; 7 bases align to TRBD1. This CDR3 has 13 amino acids. V gave up 5 bases and J gave up 5 bases; unmatched junction bases: 3. In germline, CDR1 is MNHEY, CDR2 SVGAGI. The CDR3 region has the DNA TGTGCCAGCAGTGACAGGGCCCATCAGCCCCAGCATTTT. Its protein is CASSDRAHQPQHF.

V gene TRBV27 combines with J gene TRBJ1-6, with D hard to call. There are 13 residues in the CDR3. Trimming shortened V by 3 bases and J by 7 bases, and 7 bases separated the two germline ends. Germline CDR1 reads MNHEY; CDR2 reads SMNVEV (reference sequence). The CDR3 sequence is CASSFQENSPLHF. The CDR3 DNA reads TGTGCCAGCAGTTTTCAGGAAAATTCACCCCTCCACTTT.

There are a few counts of this clone. The sample holds other DNA sequences that translate to the same CDR3. This chain connects TRBV7-9 to TRBJ1-2; D ambiguous. V lost 1 base and J lost 6, with 9 bases in between. CDR1 SEHNR and CDR2 FQNEAQ come from the germline V gene (reference sequence). CDR3 length: 13 residues. CDR3 region: CASSLDRGNGYTF. Written as DNA, the CDR3 is TGTGCCAGCAGCTTAGATCGAGGGAATGGCTACACCTTC.

The chain's CDR3 is CASSSPGRGRTDTQYF. The CDR3 DNA reads TGTGCCAGCAGCTCCCCCGGTCGGGGGAGGACAGATACGCAGTATTTT. J is TRBJ2-3 and V is TRBV5-4; maybe TRBD2 (6 bases). V was pared by 3 bases and J by 3 bases, with 17 bases between. Germline loops: CDR1 SGHNT, CDR2 YYREEE (reference sequence). This CDR3 contains 16 residues.

The chain uses TRBV29-1 and TRBJ2-1; TRBD2 agrees at 13 bases. Germline V gene lookup returns CDR1 SQVTM and CDR2 ANQGSEA. This CDR3 comprises 14 residues. J lost 7 bases, V lost 7 bases, and 7 bases had no gene match. CDR3: CSAELAGGVNEQFF. Written as DNA, the CDR3 is TGCAGCGCCGAACTAGCGGGAGGGGTAAATGAGCAGTTCTTC.

The chain has TRBV4-3 and TRBJ2-1, with D hard to call. Trimming removed 4 bases from V and 9 bases from J, with 10 bases in between. Germline lookup yields CDR1 LGHNA and CDR2 YSLEER. There are 12 residues in the CDR3. CDR3 loop: CASSPDRREQFF. In DNA, the CDR3 is TGCGCCAGCAGCCCGGATAGGCGTGAGCAGTTCTTC.

CDR3 nucleotides: TGTGCCAGCAGCTTTCGCCTCATGGCCCAGCGGATGGTTGAGCAGTTCTTC. This sequence encodes CASSFRLMAQRMVEQFF. The chain joins TRBV5-4 to TRBJ2-1, with a possible D match to TRBD2 (5 bases). Germline CDR1 reads SGHNT; CDR2 reads YYREEE (reference sequence). V was shortened by 2 bases and J by 9 bases, with 24 bases between the two germline ends. The CDR3 covers 17 residues.

This chain links TRBV7-9 with TRBJ1-3; TRBD1 is a possible D gene (5 bases). There are 14 residues in the CDR3. Trimming left V 6 bases short and J 2 bases short, with 11 bases between. The V gene's germline CDR1 is SEHNR and CDR2 FQNEAQ (reference sequence). This CDR3 is CASSSWGTGNTIYF. DNA of the CDR3: TGTGCCAGCAGTTCGTGGGGGACTGGAAACACCATATATTTT. The full variable domain, in which reference TRBV7-9 and TRBJ1-3 provide the parts outside the CDR3, is DTGVSQNPRHKITKRGQNVTFRCDPISEHNRLYWYRQTLGQGPEFLTYFQNEAQLEKSRLLSDRFSAERPKGSFSTLEIQRTEQGDSAMYLCASSSWGTGNTIYFGEGSWLTVV.

This chain joins TRBV29-1 and TRBJ2-1, with 9 bases aligning to TRBD1. This CDR3 spans 14 amino acids. Germline values: CDR1 SQVTM, CDR2 ANQGSEA. V shed 7 bases, J shed 5 bases, and the junction held 9 bases outside the gene matches. CDR3 bases: TGCAGCGCATTATTTTGGACAGGGGACAATGAGCAGTTCTTC. Translating gives CSALFWTGDNEQFF.

This clone came up once. This sequence joins TRBV30 and TRBJ2-7; 12 nucleotides match TRBD2. V was clipped by 2 bases and J by 2 bases; unmatched bases: 7. This CDR3 has 16 amino acids. The germline CDR1 and CDR2 sequences are GTSNPN and SVGIG (reference sequence). The CDR3 DNA reads TGTGCCTGGAGTTATCCCGGGACTAGCGGGCCCTACGAGCAGTACTTC. Amino acids: CAWSYPGTSGPYEQYF. The entire variable domain, with the rest obtained from reference TRBV30 and TRBJ2-7, is as follows: SQTIHQWPATLVQPVGSPLSLECTVEGTSNPNLYWYRQAAGRGLQLLFYSVGIGQISSEVPQNLSASRPQDRQFILSSKKLLLSDSGFYLCAWSYPGTSGPYEQYFGPGTRLTVT.

The V call is TRBV6-6, the J call TRBJ2-7; 14 bases align to TRBD2. The length of the CDR3 is 16 residues. The germline gives CDR1 MNHNY, CDR2 SVGAGI (reference sequence). V trimming: 5 bases; J trimming: 4 bases; junction bases outside the gene matches: 7. CDR3 region: CASSSGLAGGSYEQYF. In nucleotides, the CDR3 is TGTGCCAGCAGTAGCGGACTAGCGGGGGGAAGTTACGAGCAGTACTTC.

Concerning this clone: One end of the junction fails to match germline, which may point to a read error. J is TRBJ1-1 and V is TRBV5-1, with D uncertain. The CDR3 runs 13 residues. Germline CDR1 is SGHRS and CDR2 is YFSETQ. The CDR3 DNA is TGCGCCAGCAGCTTGGTACCGAACGCTGAAGCTTTCTTT. Amino acids: CASSLVPNAEAFF. Filled out from reference TRBV5-1 and TRBJ1-1, the complete variable domain reads KAGVTQTPRYLIKTRGQQVTLSCSPISGHRSVSWYQQTPGQGLQFLFEYFSETQRNKGNFPGRFSGRQFSNSRSEMNVSTLELGDSALYLCASSLVPNAEAFFGQGTRLTVV.

The chain joins TRBV4-1 to TRBJ1-4; D remains ambiguous. Trimming cost V 0 bases and J 7 bases, with 12 bases left between them. The CDR3 is 15 amino acids. The germline CDR1 and CDR2 sequences are MGHRA and YSYEKL. CDR3 bases: TGCGCCAGCAGCCAAGATCTGGGGTCAGGTGAAAAACTGTTTTTT. It is translated as CASSQDLGSGEKLFF.

The chain's CDR3 is CASSLDGGLPYEQYF. CDR3 coding DNA: TGTGCCAGCAGCTTGGACGGGGGCCTTCCCTACGAGCAGTACTTC. The rearrangement uses TRBV7-3 and TRBJ2-5; D might be TRBD1 or TRBD2, each matching 6 bases. Gene TRBJ2-7 matches the end of the DNA better, so the J call may be wrong. Per germline, CDR1 SGHTA and CDR2 FQGTGA. The CDR3 totals 15 residues.

The gene calls are TRBV2 and TRBJ2-5, with D tentatively TRBD1 or TRBD2 (5 bases each). This CDR3 is 13 amino acids long. Trimming cost V 6 bases and J 4 bases, with 12 bases left between them. Per germline, CDR1 SNHLY and CDR2 FYNNEI. CDR3 in DNA: TGTGCCAGCAGGCGTCCCGGGACAGAGACCCAGTACTTC. This encodes CASRRPGTETQYF. The complete variable domain, with remaining parts taken from reference TRBV2 and TRBJ2-5, reads EPEVTQTPSHQVTQMGQEVILRCVPISNHLYFYWYRQILGQKVEFLVSFYNNEISEKSEIFDDQFSVERPDGSNFTLKIRSTKLEDSAMYFCASRRPGTETQYFGPGTRLLVL.

This chain connects TRBV18 to TRBJ2-2; 8 bases align to TRBD1. Germline CDR1 and CDR2: KGHSH and LQKENI. After removal of 4 bases from V and 3 bases from J, the junction contained 4 bases not matched to a gene. This CDR3 comprises 15 residues. The DNA of the CDR3 is TGTGCCAGCTCACTGGACAGGGCGGACACCGGGGAGCTGTTTTTT. As protein: CASSLDRADTGELFF.

The chain employs TRBV29-1 and TRBJ2-3; D unclear. This CDR3 is built from 16 residues. Germline V CDR1 and CDR2: SQVTM, ANQGSEA. The V end lost 4 bases, the J end lost 1 base, and 18 bases lay between the germline ends. CDR3 sequence (DNA): TGCAGCGTTGCGACTGAAATCGGCACCGGCACAGATACGCAGTATTTT. Its protein product is CSVATEIGTGTDTQYF.